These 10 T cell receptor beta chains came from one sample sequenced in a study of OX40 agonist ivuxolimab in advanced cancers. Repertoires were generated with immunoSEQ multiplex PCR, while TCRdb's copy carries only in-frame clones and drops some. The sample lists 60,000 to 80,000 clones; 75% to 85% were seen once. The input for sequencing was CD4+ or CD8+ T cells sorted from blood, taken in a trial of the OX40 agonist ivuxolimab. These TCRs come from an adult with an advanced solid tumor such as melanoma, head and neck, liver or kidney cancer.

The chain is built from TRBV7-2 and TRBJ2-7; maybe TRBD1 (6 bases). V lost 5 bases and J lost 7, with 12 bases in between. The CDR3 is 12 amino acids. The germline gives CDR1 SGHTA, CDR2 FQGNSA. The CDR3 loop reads CASSTQGWEQYF. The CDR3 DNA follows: TGTGCCAGCAGCACACAGGGTTGGGAGCAGTACTTC.

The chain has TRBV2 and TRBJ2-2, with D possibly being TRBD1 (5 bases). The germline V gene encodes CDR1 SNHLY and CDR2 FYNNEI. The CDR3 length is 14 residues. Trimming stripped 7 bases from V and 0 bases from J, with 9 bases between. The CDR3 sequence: CASKRGTNTGELFF. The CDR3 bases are TGTGCCAGCAAAAGGGGAACGAACACCGGGGAGCTGTTTTTT.

The CDR3: CASSFGSGYNEQFF. The CDR3 bases are TGCGCCAGCAGCTTTGGCTCGGGATACAATGAGCAGTTCTTC. The chain links TRBV5-1 to TRBJ2-1; D perhaps matches TRBD2 (5 bases). Trimming removed 2 bases at V and 4 bases at J, with 10 bases between. CDR1 SGHRS and CDR2 YFSETQ come from the germline V gene. This CDR3 has 14 amino acids. Combining the CDR3 with reference TRBV5-1 and TRBJ2-1 gives the whole variable domain KAGVTQTPRYLIKTRGQQVTLSCSPISGHRSVSWYQQTPGQGLQFLFEYFSETQRNKGNFPGRFSGRQFSNSRSEMNVSTLELGDSALYLCASSFGSGYNEQFFGPGTRLTVL.

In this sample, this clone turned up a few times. The CDR3 sequence: CASSRQAGNYGYTF. The CDR3 coding sequence is TGCGCCAGCAGTAGACAGGCAGGGAACTATGGCTACACCTTC. This chain links TRBV4-3 with TRBJ1-2, with a tentative D call TRBD1 (6 bases). There are 14 residues in the CDR3. Trimming cost V 6 bases and J 2 bases, with 13 bases left between them. Looked up from germline, CDR1 is LGHNA and CDR2 is YSLEER.

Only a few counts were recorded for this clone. CDR3 loop: CASSLISGGVVEQFF. The CDR3 bases are TGTGCCAGCAGCTTAATTAGCGGGGGGGTGGTTGAGCAGTTCTTC. The chain has TRBV11-2 and TRBJ2-1, with 11 bases fitting TRBD2. CDR3 length: 15 residues. Trimming removed 2 bases from V and 9 bases from J; junction bases left unmatched: 6. The germline V gene encodes CDR1 SGHAT and CDR2 FQNNGV. Using reference TRBV11-2 and TRBJ2-1 for the parts outside the CDR3, the full variable domain is EAGVAQSPRYKIIEKRQSVAFWCNPISGHATLYWYQQILGQGPKLLIQFQNNGVVDDSQLPKDRFSAERLKGVDSTLKIQPAKLEDSAVYLCASSLISGGVVEQFFGPGTRLTVL.

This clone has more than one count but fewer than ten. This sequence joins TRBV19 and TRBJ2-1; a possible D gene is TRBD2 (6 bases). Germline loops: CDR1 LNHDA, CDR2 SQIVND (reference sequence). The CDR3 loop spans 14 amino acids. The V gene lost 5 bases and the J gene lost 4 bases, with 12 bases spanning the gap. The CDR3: CASSLWGEYNEQFF. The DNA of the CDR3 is TGTGCCAGTAGTTTATGGGGGGAATACAATGAGCAGTTCTTC.

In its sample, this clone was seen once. CDR3 in DNA: TGCGCCAGCAGCCAAGAGCTACAGGAAAAACTGTTTTTT. Its protein is CASSQELQEKLFF. V is TRBV4-3 and J is TRBJ1-4; D gene unclear. Germline V lookup: CDR1 LGHNA, CDR2 YSLEER. Trimming left V 0 bases short and J 8 bases short, with 7 bases between. CDR3 size: 13 residues.

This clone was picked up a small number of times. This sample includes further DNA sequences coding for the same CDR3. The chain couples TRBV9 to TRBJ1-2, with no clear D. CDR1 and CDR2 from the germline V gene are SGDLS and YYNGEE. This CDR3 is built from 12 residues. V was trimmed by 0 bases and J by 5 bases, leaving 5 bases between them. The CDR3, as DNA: TGTGCCAGCAGCGTAGATGGATATGGCTACACCTTC. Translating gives CASSVDGYGYTF.

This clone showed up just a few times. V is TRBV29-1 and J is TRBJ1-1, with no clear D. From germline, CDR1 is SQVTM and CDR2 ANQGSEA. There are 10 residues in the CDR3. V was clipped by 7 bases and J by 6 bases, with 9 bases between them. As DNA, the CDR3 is TGCAGCGCTGGGTGGCCTGAAGCTTTCTTT. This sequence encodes CSAGWPEAFF.

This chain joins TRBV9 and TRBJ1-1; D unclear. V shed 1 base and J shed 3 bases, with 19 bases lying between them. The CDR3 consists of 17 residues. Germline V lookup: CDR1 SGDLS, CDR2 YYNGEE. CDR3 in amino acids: CASSVCERERIDTEAFF. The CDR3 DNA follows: TGTGCCAGCAGCGTATGTGAGAGGGAGCGGATTGACACTGAAGCTTTCTTT.